A single sample is the source of the 19 T cell receptor beta chains below, sequenced in a study of cytomegalovirus exposure and HLA in healthy donors. Only in-frame clones appear in the TCRdb table, and some are missing; sequencing was by immunoSEQ multiplex PCR. The table records 150,000 to 200,000 clones, nearly 90% of them present only once. Sequencing was performed on PBMCs. These receptors all come from a man between 18 and 35 years old in good health and CMV-seropositive.

The V and J genes are TRBV4-1 and TRBJ2-1; 8 bases agree with TRBD2. V shed 2 bases, J shed 10 bases, and the junction held 4 bases outside the gene matches. Germline CDR1 is MGHRA and CDR2 is YSYEKL. This CDR3 is 13 amino acids long. The CDR3 bases are TGCGCCAGCAGCCAAACGGGACTAGGGGAGCAGTTCTTC. It yields the protein CASSQTGLGEQFF.

The gene calls are TRBV19 and TRBJ2-7; D gene uncertain. Germline loops: CDR1 LNHDA, CDR2 SQIVND (reference sequence). The CDR3 runs to 13 residues. Trimming removed 3 bases from V and 2 bases from J, with 8 bases in between. The CDR3 here is CASSMSSTYEQYF. Written as DNA, the CDR3 is TGTGCCAGTAGTATGTCTAGTACCTACGAGCAGTACTTC.

The gene calls are TRBV4-1 and TRBJ2-7, with D maybe TRBD2 (6 bases). The V and J ends lost 1 base and 4 bases respectively, with 14 bases between them. This CDR3 contains 15 residues. Looked up from germline, CDR1 is MGHRA and CDR2 is YSYEKL. The DNA for the CDR3 is TGCGCCAGCAGCCAAGTCCCGGGACTTATTTACGAGCAGTACTTC. Translating gives CASSQVPGLIYEQYF.

This chain connects TRBV23-1 to TRBJ2-7; 10 bases are a match to TRBD1. TRBV23-1 is reported as an ORF; its role is uncertain. The CDR3 has 16 residues. With 3 bases clipped from V and 3 bases from J, the junction kept 8 bases outside the gene matches. The DNA for the CDR3 is TGCGCCAGCAGTCACCCGGGGGACAGGGGCCTCTACGAGCAGTACTTC. Protein: CASSHPGDRGLYEQYF.

The chain links TRBV27 to TRBJ1-1; D might be TRBD1 (5 bases). The CDR3 is made up of 16 amino acids. Trimming left V 5 bases short and J 0 bases short, with 16 bases between. From germline, CDR1 is MNHEY and CDR2 SMNVEV (reference sequence). CDR3 sequence reads: CASSTPAGKMNTEAFF. The CDR3 region has the DNA TGTGCCAGCAGTACCCCGGCAGGGAAGATGAACACTGAAGCTTTCTTT.

The V gene is TRBV7-2, the J gene TRBJ2-7; 7 bases map to TRBD2. The J segment lost 0 bases and the V segment lost 0 bases, leaving 5 bases of the junction unmatched. From germline, CDR1 is SGHTA and CDR2 FQGNSA. This CDR3 contains 16 residues. CDR3 sequence (DNA): TGTGCCAGCAGCTTAGCGTCGGGAGGTATCTCCTACGAGCAGTACTTC. Its translation: CASSLASGGISYEQYF.

The chain combines TRBV28 with TRBJ2-1, with D perhaps TRBD1 (6 bases). Trimming cost V 7 bases and J 0 bases, with 10 bases left between them. The CDR3 covers 14 residues. CDR1 is MDHEN, CDR2 SYDVKM, per germline. For the CDR3, the DNA is TGTGCCAGCATCAACAGGGCCTCCTACAATGAGCAGTTCTTC. Its translation is CASINRASYNEQFF.

The genes are TRBV6-5 and TRBJ2-7; TRBD2 matches 9 bases. Germline V gene sequence: CDR1 MNHEY, CDR2 SVGAGI. V gave up 6 bases and J gave up 7 bases; unmatched junction bases: 13. The CDR3 sequence is 15 residues long. As DNA, the CDR3 is TGTGCCAGCAGCCCTAGCGGGACAGACGGGAGGGAGCAGTACTTC. It yields the protein CASSPSGTDGREQYF.

The genes are TRBV6-1 and TRBJ2-1, with D perhaps matching TRBD1 (6 bases). V gave up 7 bases and J gave up 9 bases, with 13 bases separating them. This CDR3 is built from 12 residues. Germline CDR1 is MNHNS and CDR2 is SASEGT. The CDR3 spells CASMTGLGEQFF. The DNA of the CDR3 is TGTGCCAGCATGACAGGCTTAGGTGAGCAGTTCTTC.

The rearrangement uses TRBV5-4 and TRBJ2-3; 7 positions agree with TRBD1. Unmatched junction bases numbered 3, after V lost 0 bases and J lost 2 bases. Germline CDR1 SGHNT, CDR2 YYREEE (reference sequence). The CDR3 extends over 15 amino acids. The DNA of the CDR3 is TGTGCCAGCAGCTTGGCGGGACAGTACACAGATACGCAGTATTTT. As protein: CASSLAGQYTDTQYF.

The rearrangement uses TRBV6-9 and TRBJ2-5; 8 nucleotides agree with TRBD1. The ends lost 6 bases at V and 5 bases at J; junction bases unmatched: 8. CDR1 is MNHGY, CDR2 SVAAGI, per germline. CDR3 length equals 14 residues. CDR3 amino acids: CASRKTGVGETQYF. Here the CDR3 DNA reads TGTGCCAGCAGAAAGACAGGGGTTGGCGAGACCCAGTACTTC.

V is TRBV28 and J is TRBJ1-5, with a tentative D call TRBD1 (6 bases). Trimming shortened V by 2 bases and J by 2 bases, and 16 bases separated the two germline ends. This CDR3 is built from 17 residues. Germline CDR1 reads MDHEN; CDR2 reads SYDVKM. The CDR3 DNA reads TGTGCCAGCAGTTTAACGGGGGGCGTAGGAGGCAATCAGCCCCAGCATTTT. This sequence encodes CASSLTGGVGGNQPQHF.

The sample holds one count of this clone. The chain uses TRBV6-6 and TRBJ2-7, with a tentative D call TRBD2 (5 bases). Trimming took off 4 bases at V and 6 bases at J, with 10 bases between the two ends. The CDR3 contains 12 residues. The germline CDR1 and CDR2 sequences are MNHNY and SVGAGI (reference sequence). Here the CDR3 reads CASSFRTSEQYF. The CDR3 bases are TGTGCCAGCAGTTTCCGGACTTCCGAGCAGTACTTC.

The V call is TRBV6-1, the J call TRBJ1-2; D possibly corresponds to TRBD1 (5 bases). The V end lost 4 bases, the J end lost 0 bases, and 24 bases lay between the germline ends. The CDR3 has 19 residues. Germline V gene sequence: CDR1 MNHNS, CDR2 SASEGT. The chain's CDR3 is CASSGDVWGWTRTNYGYTF. The DNA of the CDR3 is TGTGCCAGCAGTGGCGACGTATGGGGCTGGACAAGAACTAACTATGGCTACACCTTC.

This clone was observed once. This sequence joins TRBV28 and TRBJ2-7, with 7 bases identical to TRBD1. The CDR3 spans 11 residues. Trimming at V came to 5 bases and at J to 11 bases, leaving 6 bases not matched to a gene. Germline V gene lookup returns CDR1 MDHEN and CDR2 SYDVKM. The chain's CDR3 is CASSPGTVEYF. DNA of the CDR3: TGTGCCAGCAGTCCTGGGACAGTTGAGTACTTC.

The chain employs TRBV19 and TRBJ2-7; a possible D gene is TRBD2 (5 bases). Germline CDR1 is LNHDA and CDR2 is SQIVND (reference sequence). Trimming took 5 bases from V and 0 from J, leaving 17 bases between them. The CDR3 loop spans 16 amino acids. CDR3 amino acids: CASSSVRVLSSYEQYF. CDR3 bases: TGTGCCAGTAGTTCAGTGAGGGTTCTCAGCTCCTACGAGCAGTACTTC.

V gene TRBV5-1 combines with J gene TRBJ1-2, with D possibly being TRBD1 (6 bases). V gave up 4 bases and J gave up 5 bases, with 15 bases separating them. CDR1 SGHRS and CDR2 YFSETQ come from the germline V gene. The CDR3 sequence is 14 residues long. The CDR3 DNA sequence: TGCGCCAGCAGCCCCCGGGACACGCTTTATGGCTACACCTTC. This codes for CASSPRDTLYGYTF.

The chain links TRBV18 to TRBJ1-1; D call uncertain. Germline loops: CDR1 KGHSH, CDR2 LQKENI. CDR3 length equals 13 residues. The ends were cut back, 1 base at V and 11 bases at J, with 14 bases in the middle. For the CDR3, the DNA is TGTGCCAGCTCACCACTGGACGGGGTAAGGGCTTTCTTT. Amino acids: CASSPLDGVRAFF.

V is TRBV2 and J is TRBJ1-1; 9 bases match TRBD1. V dropped 7 bases and J dropped 0; count of bases not matched to a gene: 3. Germline CDR1 and CDR2: SNHLY and FYNNEI. This CDR3 is 14 amino acids long. The CDR3 sequence is CASIDRGMNTEAFF. CDR3 coding DNA: TGTGCCAGCATAGACAGGGGGATGAACACTGAAGCTTTCTTT.